The sequence of this T cell receptor (beta chain) was determined in a study of Ad26.COV2.S vaccination and SARS-CoV-2 variants. Points from the study as a whole: Overall T cell responses may have been underestimated by the analyses of TCR breadth and depth. Reported post-vaccination CD8+ and CD4+ T cell responses to spike showed substantial breadth. Non-spike TCR breadth showed similarity between vaccine and placebo recipients. It was vaccine recipients, not placebo recipients, who had the higher spike-specific TCR breadth.

Measured with immunoSEQ multiplex PCR; TCRdb has only the in-frame clones, and not every one. The profile covers more than 300,000 clones, with around nine tenths appearing a single time and approximately 4.5% taken by the ten largest. This clone was found once. Its cognate antigen is unknown. Sample treatment: 15 to 20 received Ad26.COV2.S at low or high dose, single or two shots; about 5 received placebo; per-sample allocation not given. It was on day 63 after the first vaccine or placebo injection that samples were taken. The CDR3 totals 16 residues. Germline lookup yields CDR1 LGHNA and CDR2 YNFKEQ. Trimming took off 0 bases at V and 4 bases at J, with 16 bases between the two ends.

The V gene is TRBV4-2, the J gene TRBJ2-7, with D possibly TRBD1 on 6 matching bases. This receptor was taken from a person between 18 and 59 years old who received the Ad26.COV2.S COVID-19 vaccine or a placebo. This sample comprised peripheral blood, obtained in a trial of Ad26.COV2.S vaccine versus placebo. CDR3 amino acids: CASSQDTRGHPYEQYF. CDR3 in DNA: TGTGCCAGCAGCCAAGATACCCGGGGACATCCGTACGAGCAGTACTTC.